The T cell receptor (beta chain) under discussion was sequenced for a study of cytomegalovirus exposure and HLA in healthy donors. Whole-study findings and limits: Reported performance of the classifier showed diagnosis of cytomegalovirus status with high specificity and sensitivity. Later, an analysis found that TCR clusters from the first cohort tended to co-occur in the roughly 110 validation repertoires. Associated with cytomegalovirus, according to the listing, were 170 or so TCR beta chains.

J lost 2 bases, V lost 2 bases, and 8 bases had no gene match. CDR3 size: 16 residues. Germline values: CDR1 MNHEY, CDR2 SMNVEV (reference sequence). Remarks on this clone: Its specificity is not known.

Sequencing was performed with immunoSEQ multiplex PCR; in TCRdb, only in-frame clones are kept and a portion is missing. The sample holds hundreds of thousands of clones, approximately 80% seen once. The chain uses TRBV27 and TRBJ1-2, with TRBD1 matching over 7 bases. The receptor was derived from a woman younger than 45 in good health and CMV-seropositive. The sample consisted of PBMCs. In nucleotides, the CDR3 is TGTGCCAGCAGTTTAACGGGACAGAGAATAAACTATGGCTACACCTTC. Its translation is CASSLTGQRINYGYTF.